The clone carrying this T cell receptor (beta chain) has only a few counts. Its antigen is currently unknown. The data are from a study of vaccination and CD4 T cells after COVID-19. The study sequenced cultured CD4+ T cell DNA using the Oncomine TCR Beta short-read assay. Extraction of genomic DNA was performed on cultured CD4+ T cells. Using its own MiXCR run on the PCR reads, TCRdb lists one record per CDR3 protein. Among some 15,000 distinct CDR3 sequences, 55% to 75% were seen once, and the ten largest hold over 8.5%. Notes on the study in general: The appearance of a median around 90% of reactive clones in convalescent patients occurred only post-vaccination.

CDR1 MNHEY and CDR2 SMNVEV come from the germline V gene (reference sequence). This CDR3 region has 13 residues. V shed 6 bases and J 6 bases; nucleotides not matched to a gene: 7. As for treatment: roughly nine-day PBMC culture with coronavirus spike peptide pools or control peptides (ViraFEST assay). Per-well cultures of 2 million to 2.5 million PBMCs received 9.5 to 10 IU/ml IL-2 and around 10 ug/ml peptide pools. Sequenced sample: CD4+ T cells from blood, cultured in vitro. The TCR was taken from a human donor who had recovered from COVID-19. This chain joins TRBV27 and TRBJ1-2; 7 bases agree with TRBD1. This CDR3 reads CASSYYRGDGYTF. DNA of the CDR3: TGTGCCAGCAGCTATTACAGGGGTGATGGCTACACCTTC.